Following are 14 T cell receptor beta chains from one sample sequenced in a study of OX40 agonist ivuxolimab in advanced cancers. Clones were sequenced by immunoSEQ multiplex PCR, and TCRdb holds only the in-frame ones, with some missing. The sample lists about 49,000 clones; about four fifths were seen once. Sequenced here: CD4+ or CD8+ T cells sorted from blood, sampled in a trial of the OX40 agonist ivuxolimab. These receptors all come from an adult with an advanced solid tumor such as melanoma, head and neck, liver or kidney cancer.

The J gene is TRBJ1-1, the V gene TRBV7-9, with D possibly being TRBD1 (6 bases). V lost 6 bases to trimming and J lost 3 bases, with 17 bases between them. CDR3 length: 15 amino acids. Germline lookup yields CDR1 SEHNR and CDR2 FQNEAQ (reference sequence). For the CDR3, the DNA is TGTGCCAGCAGTCCGAACTTTGGACAGCACACTGAAGCTTTCTTT. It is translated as CASSPNFGQHTEAFF.

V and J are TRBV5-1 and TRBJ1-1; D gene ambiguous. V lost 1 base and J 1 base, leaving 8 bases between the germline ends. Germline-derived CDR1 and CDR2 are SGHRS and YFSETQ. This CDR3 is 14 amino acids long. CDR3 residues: CASSLSWGNTEAFF. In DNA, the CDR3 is TGCGCCAGCAGCTTGAGTTGGGGGAACACTGAAGCTTTCTTT.

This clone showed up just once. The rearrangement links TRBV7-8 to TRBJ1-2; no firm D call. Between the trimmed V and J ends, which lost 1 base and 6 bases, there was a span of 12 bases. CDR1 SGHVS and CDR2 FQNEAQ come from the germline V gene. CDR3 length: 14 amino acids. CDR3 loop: CASSLGSTRHGYTF. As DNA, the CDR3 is TGTGCCAGCAGCTTAGGGTCGACCCGCCATGGCTACACCTTC.

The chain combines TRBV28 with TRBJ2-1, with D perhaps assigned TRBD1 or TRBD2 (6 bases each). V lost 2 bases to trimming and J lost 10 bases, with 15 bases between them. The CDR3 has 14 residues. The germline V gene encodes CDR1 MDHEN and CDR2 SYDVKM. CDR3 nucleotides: TGTGCCAGCAGTTTAGTGGACAGCACTAGCGAGCAGTTCTTC. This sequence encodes CASSLVDSTSEQFF. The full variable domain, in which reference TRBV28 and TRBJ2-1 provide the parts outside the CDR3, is DVKVTQSSRYLVKRTGEKVFLECVQDMDHENMFWYRQDPGLGLRLIYFSYDVKMKEKGDIPEGYSVSREKKERFSLILESASTNQTSMYLCASSLVDSTSEQFFGPGTRLTVL.

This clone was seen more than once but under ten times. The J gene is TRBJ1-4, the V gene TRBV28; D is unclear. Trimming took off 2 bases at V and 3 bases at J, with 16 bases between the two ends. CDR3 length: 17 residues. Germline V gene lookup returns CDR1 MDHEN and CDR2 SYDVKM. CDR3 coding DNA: TGTGCCAGCAGTTTACCCTTCGACATCTTGGCTAATGAAAAACTGTTTTTT. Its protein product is CASSLPFDILANEKLFF.

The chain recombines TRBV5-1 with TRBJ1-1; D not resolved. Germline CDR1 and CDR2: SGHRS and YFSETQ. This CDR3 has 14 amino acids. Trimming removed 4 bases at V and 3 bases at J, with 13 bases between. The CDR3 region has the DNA TGCGCCAGCAGCATACGGGGTTTGGACACTGAAGCTTTCTTT. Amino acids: CASSIRGLDTEAFF.

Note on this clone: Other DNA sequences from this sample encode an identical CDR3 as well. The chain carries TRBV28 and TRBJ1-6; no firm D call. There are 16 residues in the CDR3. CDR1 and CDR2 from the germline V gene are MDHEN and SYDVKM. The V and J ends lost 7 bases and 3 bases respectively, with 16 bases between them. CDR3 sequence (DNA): TGTGCCAGCACTCTCCAAGGAGCCCTCTATAATTCACCCCTCCACTTT. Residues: CASTLQGALYNSPLHF. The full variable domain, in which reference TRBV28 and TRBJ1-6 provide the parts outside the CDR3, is DVKVTQSSRYLVKRTGEKVFLECVQDMDHENMFWYRQDPGLGLRLIYFSYDVKMKEKGDIPEGYSVSREKKERFSLILESASTNQTSMYLCASTLQGALYNSPLHFGNGTRLTVT.

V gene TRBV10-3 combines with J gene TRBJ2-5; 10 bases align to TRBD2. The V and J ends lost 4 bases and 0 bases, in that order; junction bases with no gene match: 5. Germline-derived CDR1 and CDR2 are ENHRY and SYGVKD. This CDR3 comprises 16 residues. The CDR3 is CAISGLAGADQETQYF. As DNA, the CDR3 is TGTGCCATCAGTGGGCTAGCGGGAGCGGACCAAGAGACCCAGTACTTC.

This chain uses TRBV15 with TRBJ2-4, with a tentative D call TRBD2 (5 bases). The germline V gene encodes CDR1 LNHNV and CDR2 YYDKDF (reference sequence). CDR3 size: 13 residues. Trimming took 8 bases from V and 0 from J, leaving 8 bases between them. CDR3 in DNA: TGTGCCACCGAGGGAATAGCCAAAAACATTCAGTACTTC. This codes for CATEGIAKNIQYF.

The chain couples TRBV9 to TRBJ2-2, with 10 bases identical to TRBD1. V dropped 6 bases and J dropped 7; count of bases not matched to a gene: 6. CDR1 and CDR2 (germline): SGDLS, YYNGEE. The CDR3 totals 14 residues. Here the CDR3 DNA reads TGTGCCAGCAAACCGACAGGGGGCGGCGGGGAGCTGTTTTTT. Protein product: CASKPTGGGGELFF. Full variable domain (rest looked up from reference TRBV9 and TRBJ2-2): DSGVTQTPKHLITATGQRVTLRCSPRSGDLSVYWYQQSLDQGLQFLIQYYNGEERAKGNILERFSAQQFPDLHSELNLSSLELGDSALYFCASKPTGGGGELFFGEGSRLTVL.

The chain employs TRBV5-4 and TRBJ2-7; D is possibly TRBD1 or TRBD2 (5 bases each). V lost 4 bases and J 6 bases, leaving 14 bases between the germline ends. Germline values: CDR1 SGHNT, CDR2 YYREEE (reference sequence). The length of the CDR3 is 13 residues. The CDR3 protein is CASSPGWGSEQYF. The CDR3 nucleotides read TGTGCCAGCAGCCCGGGGTGGGGGAGCGAGCAGTACTTC.

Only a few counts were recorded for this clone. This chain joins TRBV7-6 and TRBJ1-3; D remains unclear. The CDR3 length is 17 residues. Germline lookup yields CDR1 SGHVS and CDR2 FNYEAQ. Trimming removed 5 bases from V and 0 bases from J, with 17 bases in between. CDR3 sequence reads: CASSPEEARFSGNTIYF. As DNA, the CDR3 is TGTGCCAGCAGCCCCGAAGAGGCCCGATTCTCTGGAAACACCATATATTTT.

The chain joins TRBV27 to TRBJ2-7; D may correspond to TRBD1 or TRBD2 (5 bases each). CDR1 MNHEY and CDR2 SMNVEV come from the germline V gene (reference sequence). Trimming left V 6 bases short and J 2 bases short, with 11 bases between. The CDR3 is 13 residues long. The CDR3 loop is CASSRGRTYEQYF. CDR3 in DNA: TGTGCCAGCAGCCGGGGACGGACCTACGAGCAGTACTTC.

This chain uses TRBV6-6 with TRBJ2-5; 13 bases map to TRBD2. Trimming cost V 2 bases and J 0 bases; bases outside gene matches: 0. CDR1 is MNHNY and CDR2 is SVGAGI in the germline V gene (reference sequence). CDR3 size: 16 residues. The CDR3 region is CASSYGTSGDQETQYF. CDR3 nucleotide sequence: TGTGCCAGCAGTTACGGGACTAGCGGGGACCAAGAGACCCAGTACTTC.